Reported below is one TCR beta chain. Its matching antigen is unknown. The data belong to a study of T cell responses to AZD1222 COVID-19 vaccine. Study-level points and caveats: Every sample of the repertoires postdated the peak T cell response. Vaccine-associated CD4 TCRs ranged over spike, dominating at 160-218 and 743-854. Seropositivity was recorded at baseline in only six AZD1222 recipients.

CDR3 length: 14 residues. Trimming at V came to 2 bases and at J to 8 bases, leaving 10 bases not matched to a gene. Germline V CDR1 and CDR2: GTSNPN, SVGIG (reference sequence). Assay: immunoSEQ multiplex PCR; the TCRdb copy retains only in-frame clones and omits some. The profile covers around 70,000 clones, with roughly 87% appearing a single time and approximately 1.2% taken by the ten largest. Researchers grouped second doses given at about 4 or about 12 weeks into one pool. The sequence was collected from an adult who received the AZD1222 COVID-19 vaccine. The source was peripheral blood, collected 28 days after the second AZD1222 dose. The gene calls are TRBV30 and TRBJ1-2, with 8 bases lining up with TRBD1. This CDR3 is CAWSLDREFGGYTF. The CDR3 DNA follows: TGTGCCTGGAGTCTGGACAGGGAATTCGGGGGCTACACCTTC.